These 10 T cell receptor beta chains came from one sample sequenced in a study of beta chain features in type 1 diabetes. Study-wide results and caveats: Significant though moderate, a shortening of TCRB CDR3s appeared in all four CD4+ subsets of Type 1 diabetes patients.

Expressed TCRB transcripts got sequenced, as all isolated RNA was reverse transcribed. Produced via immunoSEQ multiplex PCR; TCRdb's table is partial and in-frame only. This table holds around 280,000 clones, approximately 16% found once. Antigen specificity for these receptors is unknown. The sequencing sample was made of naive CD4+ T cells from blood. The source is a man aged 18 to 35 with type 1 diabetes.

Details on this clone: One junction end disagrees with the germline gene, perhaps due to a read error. The CDR3 loop is CAISGTDYGCTF. The CDR3 region has the DNA TGTGCCATCAGTGGGACAGACTATGGCTGCACCTTC. J is TRBJ1-2 and V is TRBV10-3; tentative D call: TRBD1 (6 bases). In germline, CDR1 is ENHRY, CDR2 SYGVKD. The CDR3 is 12 residues long.

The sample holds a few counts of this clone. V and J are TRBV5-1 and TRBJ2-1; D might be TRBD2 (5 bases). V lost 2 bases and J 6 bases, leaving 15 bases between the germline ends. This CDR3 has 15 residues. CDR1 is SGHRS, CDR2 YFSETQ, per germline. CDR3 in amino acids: CASSFIGVEVNEQFF. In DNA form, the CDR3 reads TGCGCCAGCAGCTTCATCGGGGTCGAGGTCAATGAGCAGTTCTTC.

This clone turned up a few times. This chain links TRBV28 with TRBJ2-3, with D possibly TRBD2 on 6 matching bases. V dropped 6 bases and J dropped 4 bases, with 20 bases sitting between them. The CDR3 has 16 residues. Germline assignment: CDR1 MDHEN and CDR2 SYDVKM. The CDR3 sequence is CASSPLISGRADTQYF. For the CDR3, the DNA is TGTGCCAGCAGCCCCCTCATTAGCGGCCGAGCAGATACGCAGTATTTT.

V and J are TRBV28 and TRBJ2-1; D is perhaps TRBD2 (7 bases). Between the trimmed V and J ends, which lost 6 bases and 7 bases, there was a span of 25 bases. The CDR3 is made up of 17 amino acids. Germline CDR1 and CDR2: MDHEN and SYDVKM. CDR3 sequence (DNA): TGTGCCAGCAGACCAGGGACTACAGGGAGGAGGGGGAATGAGCAGTTCTTC. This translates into CASRPGTTGRRGNEQFF.

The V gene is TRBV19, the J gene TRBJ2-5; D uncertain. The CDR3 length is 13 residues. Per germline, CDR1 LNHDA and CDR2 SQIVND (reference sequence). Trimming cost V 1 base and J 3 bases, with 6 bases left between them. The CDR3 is CASSIGAEETQYF. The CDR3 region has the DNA TGTGCCAGTAGTATAGGAGCCGAAGAGACCCAGTACTTC.

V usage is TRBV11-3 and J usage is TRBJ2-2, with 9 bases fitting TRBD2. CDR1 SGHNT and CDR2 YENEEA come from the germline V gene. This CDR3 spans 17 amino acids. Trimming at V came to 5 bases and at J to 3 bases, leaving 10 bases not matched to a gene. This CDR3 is CASSSSGVAGDTGELFF. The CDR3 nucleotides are TGTGCCAGCAGCAGTAGCGGAGTAGCGGGGGACACCGGGGAGCTGTTTTTT.

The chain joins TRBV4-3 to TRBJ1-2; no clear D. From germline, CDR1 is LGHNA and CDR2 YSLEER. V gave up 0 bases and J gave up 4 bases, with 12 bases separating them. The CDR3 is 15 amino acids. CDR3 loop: CASSQEAVPSYGYTF. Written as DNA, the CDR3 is TGCGCCAGCAGCCAAGAGGCAGTACCCTCCTATGGCTACACCTTC.

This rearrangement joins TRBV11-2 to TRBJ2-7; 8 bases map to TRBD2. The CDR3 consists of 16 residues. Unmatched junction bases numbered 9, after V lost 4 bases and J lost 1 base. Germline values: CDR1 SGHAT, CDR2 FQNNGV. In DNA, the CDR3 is TGTGCCAGCAGCTGGCGGGGGGCAGCCGAATCCTACGAGCAGTACTTC. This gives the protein CASSWRGAAESYEQYF.

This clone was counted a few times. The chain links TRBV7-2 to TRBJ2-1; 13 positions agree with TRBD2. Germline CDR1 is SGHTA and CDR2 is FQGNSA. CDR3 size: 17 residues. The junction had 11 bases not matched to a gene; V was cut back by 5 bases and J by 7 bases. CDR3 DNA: TGTGCCAGCAGCCACCGCCCCGGACTAGCGGGAGAAAATGAGCAGTTCTTC. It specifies CASSHRPGLAGENEQFF.

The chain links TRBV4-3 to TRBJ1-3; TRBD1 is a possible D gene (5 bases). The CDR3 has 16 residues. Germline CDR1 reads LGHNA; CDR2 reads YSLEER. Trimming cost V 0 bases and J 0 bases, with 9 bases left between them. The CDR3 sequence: CASSQEGRTSGNTIYF. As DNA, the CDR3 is TGCGCCAGCAGCCAAGAGGGGCGGACCTCTGGAAACACCATATATTTT.